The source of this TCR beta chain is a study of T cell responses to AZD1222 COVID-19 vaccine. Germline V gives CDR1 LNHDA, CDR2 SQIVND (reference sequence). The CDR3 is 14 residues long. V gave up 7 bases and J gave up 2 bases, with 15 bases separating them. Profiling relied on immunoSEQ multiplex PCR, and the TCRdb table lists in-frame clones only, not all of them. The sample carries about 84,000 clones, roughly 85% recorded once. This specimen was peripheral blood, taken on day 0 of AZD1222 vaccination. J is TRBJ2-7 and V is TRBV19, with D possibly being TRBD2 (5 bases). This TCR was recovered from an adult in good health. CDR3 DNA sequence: TGTGCCAGTACAAGGAGCGGCTCAACCTACGAGCAGTACTTC. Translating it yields CASTRSGSTYEQYF.